Many counts were recorded for the clone carrying this T cell receptor (beta chain). The data are from a study of identical twins. TCRdb re-called the 5' RACE reads with MiXCR, one entry per CDR3 protein. The sample lists approximately 670,000 distinct CDR3 sequences; less than 7% were seen once. The germline V and J ends were trimmed by 9 bases and 2 bases, with 15 bases remaining between them. This CDR3 region has 14 residues. In germline, CDR1 is MNHNS, CDR2 SASEGT. The clonotype comes from a young man in good health. What was sequenced was naive T cells sorted from blood. The V gene is TRBV6-1, the J gene TRBJ2-3; D is undetermined. This CDR3 reads CASSGSGFTDTQYF. CDR3 bases: TGTGCCAGTTCCGGGTCCGGATTCACAGATACGCAGTATTTT.